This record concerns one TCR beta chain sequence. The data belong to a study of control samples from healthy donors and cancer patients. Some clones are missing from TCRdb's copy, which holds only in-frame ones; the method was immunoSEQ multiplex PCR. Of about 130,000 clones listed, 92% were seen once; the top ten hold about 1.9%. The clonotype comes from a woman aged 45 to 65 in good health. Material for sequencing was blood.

CDR3 protein: CASSQEWVYEQFF. Here the CDR3 DNA reads TGTGCCAGCAGCCAAGAATGGGTGTATGAGCAGTTCTTC. V is TRBV3-1 (or the pseudogene TRBV3-2) and J is TRBJ2-1; D is undetermined. This CDR3 contains 13 residues. Germline loops: CDR1 LGHDT, CDR2 YNNKEL (reference sequence). V gave up 0 bases and J gave up 8 bases, with 8 bases separating them.